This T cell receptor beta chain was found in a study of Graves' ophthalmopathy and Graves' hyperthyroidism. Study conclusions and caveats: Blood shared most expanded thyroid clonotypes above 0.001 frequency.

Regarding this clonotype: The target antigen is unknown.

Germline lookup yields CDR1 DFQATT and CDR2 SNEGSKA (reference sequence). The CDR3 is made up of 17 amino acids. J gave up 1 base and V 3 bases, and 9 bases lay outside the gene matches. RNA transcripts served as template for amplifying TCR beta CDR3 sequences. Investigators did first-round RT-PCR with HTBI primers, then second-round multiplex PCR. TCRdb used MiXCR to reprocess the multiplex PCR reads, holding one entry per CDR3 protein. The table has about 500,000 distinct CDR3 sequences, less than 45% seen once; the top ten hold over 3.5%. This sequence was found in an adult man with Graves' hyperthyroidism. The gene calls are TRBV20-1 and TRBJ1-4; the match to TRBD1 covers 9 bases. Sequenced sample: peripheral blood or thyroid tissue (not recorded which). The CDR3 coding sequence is TGCAGTGCTAGCGACACCGGGACAGGGCTAACTAATGAAAAACTGTTTTTT. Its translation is CSASDTGTGLTNEKLFF.